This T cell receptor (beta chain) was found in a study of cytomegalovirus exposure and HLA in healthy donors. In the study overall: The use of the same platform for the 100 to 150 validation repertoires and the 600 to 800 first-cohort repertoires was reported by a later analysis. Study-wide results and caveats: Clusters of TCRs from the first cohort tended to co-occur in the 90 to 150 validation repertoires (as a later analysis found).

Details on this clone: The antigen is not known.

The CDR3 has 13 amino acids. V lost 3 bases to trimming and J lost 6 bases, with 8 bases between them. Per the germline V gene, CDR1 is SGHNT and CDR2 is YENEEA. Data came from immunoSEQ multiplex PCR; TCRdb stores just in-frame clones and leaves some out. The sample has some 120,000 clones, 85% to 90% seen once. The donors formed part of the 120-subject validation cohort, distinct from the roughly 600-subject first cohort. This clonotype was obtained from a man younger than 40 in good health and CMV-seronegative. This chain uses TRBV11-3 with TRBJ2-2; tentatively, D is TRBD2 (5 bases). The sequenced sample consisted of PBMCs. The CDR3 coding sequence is TGTGCCAGCAGCTTTTCCGGGGCCGGGGAGCTGTTTTTT. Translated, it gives CASSFSGAGELFF.